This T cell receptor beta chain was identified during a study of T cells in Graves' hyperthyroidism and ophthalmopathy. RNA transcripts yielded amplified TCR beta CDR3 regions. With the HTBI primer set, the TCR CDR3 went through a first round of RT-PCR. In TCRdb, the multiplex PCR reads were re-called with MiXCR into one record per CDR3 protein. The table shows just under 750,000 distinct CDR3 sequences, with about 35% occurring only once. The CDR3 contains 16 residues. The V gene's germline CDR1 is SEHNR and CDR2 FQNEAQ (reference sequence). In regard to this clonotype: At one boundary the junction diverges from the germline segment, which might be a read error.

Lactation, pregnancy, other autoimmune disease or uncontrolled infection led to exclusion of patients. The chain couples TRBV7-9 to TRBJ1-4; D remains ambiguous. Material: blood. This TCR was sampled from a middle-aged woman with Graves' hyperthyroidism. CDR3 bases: TGCGCCAGCAGCCAAGGTTTGACATCAACTAATGAAAAACTGCTTTTT. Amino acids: CASSQGLTSTNEKLLF.